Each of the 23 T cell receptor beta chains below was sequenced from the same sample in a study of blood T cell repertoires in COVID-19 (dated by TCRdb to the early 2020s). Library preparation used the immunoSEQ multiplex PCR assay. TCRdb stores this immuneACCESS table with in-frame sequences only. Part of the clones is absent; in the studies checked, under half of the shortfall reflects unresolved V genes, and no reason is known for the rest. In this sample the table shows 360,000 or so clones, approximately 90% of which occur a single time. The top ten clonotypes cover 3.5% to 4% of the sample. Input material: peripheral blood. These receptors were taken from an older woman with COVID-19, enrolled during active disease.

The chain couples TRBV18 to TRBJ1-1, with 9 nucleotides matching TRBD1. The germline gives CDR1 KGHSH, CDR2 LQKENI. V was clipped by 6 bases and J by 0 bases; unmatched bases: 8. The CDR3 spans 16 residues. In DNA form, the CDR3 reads TGTGCCAGCTCGCCCAAGGACAGGGGATTGAACACTGAAGCTTTCTTT. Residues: CASSPKDRGLNTEAFF.

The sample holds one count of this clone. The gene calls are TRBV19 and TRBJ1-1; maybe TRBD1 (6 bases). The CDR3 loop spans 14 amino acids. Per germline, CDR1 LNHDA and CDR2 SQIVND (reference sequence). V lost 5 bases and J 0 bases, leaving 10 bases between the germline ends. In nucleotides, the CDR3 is TGTGCCAGTAGTCCCCGACAGGTGAACACTGAAGCTTTCTTT. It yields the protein CASSPRQVNTEAFF.

CDR3 nucleotide sequence: TGTGCCATCAGTGACGGGCAGGGCTACTACAATGAGCAGTTCTTC. Translated, it gives CAISDGQGYYNEQFF. The V and J genes are TRBV10-3 and TRBJ2-1; D perhaps matches TRBD1 (5 bases). In germline, CDR1 is ENHRY, CDR2 SYGVKD. The CDR3 loop spans 15 amino acids. The V end was cut by 3 bases, the J end by 3 bases, with 12 bases between.

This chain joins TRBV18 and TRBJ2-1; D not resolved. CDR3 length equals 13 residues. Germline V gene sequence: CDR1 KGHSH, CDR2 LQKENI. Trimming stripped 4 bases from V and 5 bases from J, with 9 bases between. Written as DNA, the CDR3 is TGTGCCAGCTCACGTATTATAGACAATGAGCAGTTCTTC. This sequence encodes CASSRIIDNEQFF.

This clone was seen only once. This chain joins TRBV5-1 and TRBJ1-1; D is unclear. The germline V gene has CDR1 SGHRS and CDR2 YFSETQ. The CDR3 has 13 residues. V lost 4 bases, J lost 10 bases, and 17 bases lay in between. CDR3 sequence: CASSPRGSIGAFF. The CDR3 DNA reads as TGCGCCAGCAGCCCGCGGGGTTCCATAGGAGCTTTCTTT.

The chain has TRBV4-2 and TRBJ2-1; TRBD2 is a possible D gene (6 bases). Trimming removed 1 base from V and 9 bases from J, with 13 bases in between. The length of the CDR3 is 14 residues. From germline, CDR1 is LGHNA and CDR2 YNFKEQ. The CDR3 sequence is CASSQGGAGLEQFF. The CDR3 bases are TGTGCCAGCAGCCAAGGGGGAGCGGGCCTTGAGCAGTTCTTC.

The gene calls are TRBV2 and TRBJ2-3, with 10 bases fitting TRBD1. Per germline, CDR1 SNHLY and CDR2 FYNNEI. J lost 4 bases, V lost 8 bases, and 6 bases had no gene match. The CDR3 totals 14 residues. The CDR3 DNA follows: TGTGCCAGCGGGGGGGACAGGGGAGCAGATACGCAGTATTTT. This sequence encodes CASGGDRGADTQYF.

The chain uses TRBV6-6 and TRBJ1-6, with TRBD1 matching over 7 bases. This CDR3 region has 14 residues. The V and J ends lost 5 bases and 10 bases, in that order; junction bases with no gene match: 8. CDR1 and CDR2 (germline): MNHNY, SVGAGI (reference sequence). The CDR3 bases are TGTGCCAGCAGTGCAACCAGGGGGGTATCACCCCTCCACTTT. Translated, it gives CASSATRGVSPLHF.

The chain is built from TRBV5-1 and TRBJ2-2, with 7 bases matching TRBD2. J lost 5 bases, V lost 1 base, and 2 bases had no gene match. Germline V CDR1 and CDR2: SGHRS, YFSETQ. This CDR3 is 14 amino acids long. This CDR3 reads CASSLSGETGELFF. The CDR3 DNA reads TGCGCCAGCAGCTTGAGCGGGGAAACCGGGGAGCTGTTTTTT.

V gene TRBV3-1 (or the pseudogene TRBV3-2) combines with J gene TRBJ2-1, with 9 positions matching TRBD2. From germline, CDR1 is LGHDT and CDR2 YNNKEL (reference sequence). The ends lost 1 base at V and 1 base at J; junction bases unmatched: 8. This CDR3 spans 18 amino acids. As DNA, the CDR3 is TGTGCCAGCAGCCAAGTTTCGGCGGGGGGGCGTTCCTACAATGAGCAGTTCTTC. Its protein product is CASSQVSAGGRSYNEQFF.

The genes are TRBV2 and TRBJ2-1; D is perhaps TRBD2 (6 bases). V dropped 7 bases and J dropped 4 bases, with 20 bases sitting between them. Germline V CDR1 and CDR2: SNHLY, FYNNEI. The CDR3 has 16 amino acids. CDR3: CASISRYWGEYNEQFF. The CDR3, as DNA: TGTGCCAGCATATCTCGGTATTGGGGGGAGTACAATGAGCAGTTCTTC.

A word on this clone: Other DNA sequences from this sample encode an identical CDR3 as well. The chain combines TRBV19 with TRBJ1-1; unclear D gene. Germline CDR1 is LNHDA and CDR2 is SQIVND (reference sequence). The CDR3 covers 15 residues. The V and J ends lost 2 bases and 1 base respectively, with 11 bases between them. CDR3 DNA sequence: TGTGCCAGTAGTATAAGTTCAACAGCGAACACTGAAGCTTTCTTT. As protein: CASSISSTANTEAFF.

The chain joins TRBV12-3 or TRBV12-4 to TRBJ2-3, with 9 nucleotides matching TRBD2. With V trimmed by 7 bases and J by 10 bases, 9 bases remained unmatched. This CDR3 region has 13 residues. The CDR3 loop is CASTSGVVGAQYF. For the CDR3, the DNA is TGTGCCAGCACTAGCGGGGTCGTCGGGGCGCAGTATTTT.

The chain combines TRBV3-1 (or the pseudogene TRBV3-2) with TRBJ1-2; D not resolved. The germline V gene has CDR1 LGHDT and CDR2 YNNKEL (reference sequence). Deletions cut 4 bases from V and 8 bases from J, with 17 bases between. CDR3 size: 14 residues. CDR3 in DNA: TGTGCCAGCAGCCCAGAAGTCAGGCAGGAAGGCTACACCTTC. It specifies CASSPEVRQEGYTF.

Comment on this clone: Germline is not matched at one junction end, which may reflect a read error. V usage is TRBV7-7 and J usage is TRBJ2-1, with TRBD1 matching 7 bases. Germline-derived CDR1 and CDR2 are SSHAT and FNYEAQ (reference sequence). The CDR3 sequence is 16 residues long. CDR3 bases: TGTGCTAGCAGCCCTCGGACAGGACGTACTGACAATGAGCAGTTCTTC. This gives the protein CASSPRTGRTDNEQFF.

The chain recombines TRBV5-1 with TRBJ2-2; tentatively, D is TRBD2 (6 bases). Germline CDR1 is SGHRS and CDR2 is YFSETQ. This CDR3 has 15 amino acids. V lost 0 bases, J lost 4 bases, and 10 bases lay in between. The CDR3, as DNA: TGCGCCAGCAGCTTGGATGGAGGGGTCACCGGGGAGCTGTTTTTT. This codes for CASSLDGGVTGELFF.

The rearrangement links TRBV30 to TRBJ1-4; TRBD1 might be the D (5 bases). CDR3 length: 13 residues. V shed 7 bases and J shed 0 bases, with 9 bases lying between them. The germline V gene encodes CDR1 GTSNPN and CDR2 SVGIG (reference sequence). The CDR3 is CASTGTTNEKLFF. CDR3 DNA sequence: TGTGCCTCCACAGGAACAACTAATGAAAAACTGTTTTTT.

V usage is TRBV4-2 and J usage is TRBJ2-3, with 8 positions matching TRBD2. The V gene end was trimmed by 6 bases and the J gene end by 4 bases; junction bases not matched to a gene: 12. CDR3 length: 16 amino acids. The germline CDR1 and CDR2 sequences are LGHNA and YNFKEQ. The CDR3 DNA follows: TGTGCCAGCAGGCCGTTTGGCGGGGGGTCCGCAGATACGCAGTATTTT. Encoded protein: CASRPFGGGSADTQYF.

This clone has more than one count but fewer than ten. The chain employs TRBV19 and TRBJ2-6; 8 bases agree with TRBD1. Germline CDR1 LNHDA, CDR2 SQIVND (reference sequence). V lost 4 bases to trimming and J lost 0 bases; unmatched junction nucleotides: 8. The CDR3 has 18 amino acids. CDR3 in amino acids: CASSNQGQGLSGANVLTF. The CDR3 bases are TGTGCCAGTAGTAATCAAGGACAGGGTCTCTCTGGGGCCAACGTCCTGACTTTC.

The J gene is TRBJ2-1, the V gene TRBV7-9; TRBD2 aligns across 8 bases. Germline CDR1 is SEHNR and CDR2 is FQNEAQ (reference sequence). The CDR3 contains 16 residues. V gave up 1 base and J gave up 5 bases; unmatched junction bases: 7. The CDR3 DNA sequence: TGTGCCAGCAGCTTAGTAACCAGCGGGGGAGACAATGAGCAGTTCTTC. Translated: CASSLVTSGGDNEQFF. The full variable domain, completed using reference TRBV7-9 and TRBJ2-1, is DTGVSQNPRHKITKRGQNVTFRCDPISEHNRLYWYRQTLGQGPEFLTYFQNEAQLEKSRLLSDRFSAERPKGSFSTLEIQRTEQGDSAMYLCASSLVTSGGDNEQFFGPGTRLTVL.

The CDR3 DNA sequence: TGTGCCACCGACACCGGCACAGATACGCAGTATTTT. It codes for CATDTGTDTQYF. This chain uses TRBV5-5 with TRBJ2-3, with D hard to call. Germline CDR1 reads SGHKS; CDR2 reads YYEKEE (reference sequence). The CDR3 contains 12 residues. Trimming removed 9 bases from V and 1 base from J, with 9 bases in between.

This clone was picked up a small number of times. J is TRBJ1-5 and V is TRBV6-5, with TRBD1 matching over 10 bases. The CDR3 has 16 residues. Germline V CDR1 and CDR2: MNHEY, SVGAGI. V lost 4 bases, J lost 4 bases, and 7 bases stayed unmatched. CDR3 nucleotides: TGTGCCAGCAGTTTAACTCCGGGACAGGGGAATCAGCCCCAGCATTTT. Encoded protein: CASSLTPGQGNQPQHF.

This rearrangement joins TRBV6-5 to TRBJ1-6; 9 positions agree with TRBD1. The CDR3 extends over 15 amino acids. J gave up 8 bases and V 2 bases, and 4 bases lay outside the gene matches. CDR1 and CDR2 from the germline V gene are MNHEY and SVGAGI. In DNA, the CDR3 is TGTGCCAGCAGTTACGGGGGACAGGGCCATTCACCCCTCCACTTT. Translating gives CASSYGGQGHSPLHF.